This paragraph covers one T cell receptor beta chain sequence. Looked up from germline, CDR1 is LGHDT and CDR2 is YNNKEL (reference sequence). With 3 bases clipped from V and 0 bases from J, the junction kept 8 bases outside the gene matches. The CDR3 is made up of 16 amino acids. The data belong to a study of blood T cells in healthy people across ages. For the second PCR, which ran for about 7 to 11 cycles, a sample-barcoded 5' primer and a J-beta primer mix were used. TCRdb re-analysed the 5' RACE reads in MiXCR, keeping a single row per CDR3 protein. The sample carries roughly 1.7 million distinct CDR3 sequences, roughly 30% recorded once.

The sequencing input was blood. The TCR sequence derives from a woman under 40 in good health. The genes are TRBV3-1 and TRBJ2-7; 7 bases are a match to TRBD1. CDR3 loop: CASSHSGTVSSYEQYF. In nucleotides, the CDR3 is TGTGCCAGCAGCCATTCGGGGACAGTCAGCTCCTACGAGCAGTACTTC.